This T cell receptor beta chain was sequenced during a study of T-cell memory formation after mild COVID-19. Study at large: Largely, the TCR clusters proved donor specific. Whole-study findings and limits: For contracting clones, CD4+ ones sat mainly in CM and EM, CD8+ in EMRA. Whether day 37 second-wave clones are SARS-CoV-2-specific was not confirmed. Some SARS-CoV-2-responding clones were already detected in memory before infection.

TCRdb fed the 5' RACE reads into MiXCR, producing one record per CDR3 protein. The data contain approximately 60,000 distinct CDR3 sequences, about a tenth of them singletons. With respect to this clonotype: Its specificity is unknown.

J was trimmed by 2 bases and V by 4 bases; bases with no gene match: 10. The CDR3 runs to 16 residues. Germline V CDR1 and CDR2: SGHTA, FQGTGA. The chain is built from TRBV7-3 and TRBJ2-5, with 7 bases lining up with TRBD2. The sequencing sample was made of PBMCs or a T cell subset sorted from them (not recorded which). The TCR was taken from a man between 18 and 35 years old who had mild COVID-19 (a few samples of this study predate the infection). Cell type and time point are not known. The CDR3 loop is CASSSQVWGGQETQYF. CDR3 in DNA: TGTGCCAGCAGCTCCCAGGTCTGGGGGGGGCAAGAGACCCAGTACTTC.